This TCR beta chain was recorded in a study of T cell responses to AZD1222 COVID-19 vaccine. Notes on the study in general: White British ancestry dominated among donors, who included more females, and clonal diversity was possibly underestimated. Repertoires were obtained only post-peak T cell response.

On this clone itself: Its antigen is as yet unknown.

The junction had 7 bases not matched to a gene; V was cut back by 4 bases and J by 2 bases. Germline CDR1 and CDR2: SGDLS and YYNGEE. This CDR3 has 16 amino acids. TCRdb's table, derived via immunoSEQ multiplex PCR, lists solely in-frame clones and lacks some. The profile covers over 100,000 clones, with around 85% appearing a single time and around 2.4% taken by the ten largest. The source of this sequence is an adult in good health. Sequenced material: peripheral blood, taken on day 0 of AZD1222 vaccination. The chain carries TRBV9 and TRBJ2-5; 11 bases map to TRBD1. CDR3 DNA sequence: TGTGCCAGCAGCCCAACGGACAGGGGGCGACAAGAGACCCAGTACTTC. Protein product: CASSPTDRGRQETQYF.